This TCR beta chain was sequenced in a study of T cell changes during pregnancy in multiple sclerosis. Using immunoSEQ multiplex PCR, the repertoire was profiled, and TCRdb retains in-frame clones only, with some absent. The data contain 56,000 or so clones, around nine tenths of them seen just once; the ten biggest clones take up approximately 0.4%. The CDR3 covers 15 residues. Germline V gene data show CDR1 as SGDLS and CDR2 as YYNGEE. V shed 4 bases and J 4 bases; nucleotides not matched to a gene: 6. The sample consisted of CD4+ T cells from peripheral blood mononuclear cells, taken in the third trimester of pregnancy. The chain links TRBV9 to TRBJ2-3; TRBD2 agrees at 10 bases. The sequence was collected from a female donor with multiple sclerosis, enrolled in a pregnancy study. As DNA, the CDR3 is TGTGCCAGCAGCCCGCTAGCGGGAGATGCAGATACGCAGTATTTT. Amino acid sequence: CASSPLAGDADTQYF.